This is a list of T cell receptor beta chains from one sample in a study of post-analysis software for immune sequencing data. TCRdb reanalysed the PCR reads using MiXCR and keeps one entry per CDR3 protein. The sample contains roughly 870,000 distinct CDR3 sequences, around 50% of which appear only once. The specimen was blood. These receptors were collected from a girl aged 5 to 17 with multiple sclerosis. Both conserved end residues are part of each CDR3.

V gene | CDR3 protein
TRBV29-1 | CSVAGGTNEQFF
TRBV5-1 | CASSLPRTGSGANVLTF
TRBV13 | CASSSLTLLMGEQFF
TRBV20-1 | CSASHPNYGYTF
TRBV20-1 | CSAHRVYEQYF
TRBV25-1 | CASSDREWEQYF
TRBV14 | CASSQVGRGLLSYEQYF
TRBV12-3/TRBV12-4 | CASSSRDRVADTQYF
TRBV5-6 | CASSPDGGMADTQYF
TRBV29-1 | CSVEDLRRGGADTQYF
TRBV4-2 | CASSQTTGSVSYF
TRBV27 | CASAELALYEQYF
TRBV6-5 | CASSGGIPYEQYF
TRBV29-1 | CSVKPGLAVPQETQYF
TRBV20-1 | CSAPSVEGIYGYTF
TRBV4-3 | CASSPDPTGAEQYF
TRBV9 | CASSVVNRGPVVEQFF
TRBV20-1 | CSARPSGTSGVPSTDTQYF
TRBV7-9 | CASSPRPPTGSEANYGYTF
TRBV4-1 | CASGAGQGYQQYF
TRBV20-1 | CSASRGADGYTF
TRBV13 | CASRAAGNTEAFF
TRBV20-1 | CSAGPSENIQYF
TRBV15 | CATSRVWSFDEQYF
TRBV7-6 | CASSLSDERYF
TRBV7-8 | CASRQGQAIAYSGANVLTF
TRBV11-2 | CASSLDRGGHNEQFF